The 22 T cell receptor beta chains in this list originate from one sample, sequenced in a study of CD8 T cells in ankylosing spondylitis. The study, taken as a whole, reports: Made up of about eight highly homologous variants, a TCR beta motif appeared characteristic of ankylosing spondylitis blood.

TCRdb re-called the 5' RACE reads through MiXCR, storing one row per CDR3 protein. The sample lists around 430,000 distinct CDR3 sequences, 17% occurring once. Their antigens remain unidentified. Sequenced sample: blood, either unsorted or a sorted T cell fraction (not recorded which). These TCRs come from a male donor with ankylosing spondylitis.

The V call is TRBV18, the J call TRBJ2-5, with D possibly TRBD1 on 5 matching bases. Deletions cut 0 bases from V and 5 bases from J, with 7 bases between. Per germline, CDR1 KGHSH and CDR2 LQKENI. The CDR3 length is 13 residues. The CDR3 here is CASSPPKGETQYF. In DNA form, the CDR3 reads TGTGCCAGCTCACCACCAAAGGGGGAGACCCAGTACTTC.

This clonotype appeared a few times. This chain joins TRBV20-1 and TRBJ2-7; TRBD1 matches at 7 bases. The V gene's germline CDR1 is DFQATT and CDR2 SNEGSKA (reference sequence). The V gene end was trimmed by 6 bases and the J gene end by 0 bases; junction bases not matched to a gene: 5. This CDR3 contains 13 residues. CDR3 protein: CSAWDSSSYEQYF. The CDR3 bases are TGCAGTGCCTGGGACAGTAGCTCCTACGAGCAGTACTTC.

V gene TRBV11-1 combines with J gene TRBJ2-1, with 13 nucleotides matching TRBD2. The CDR3 is 16 residues long. CDR1 is SGHAT and CDR2 is FQDESV in the germline V gene (reference sequence). Trimming at V came to 2 bases and at J to 7 bases, leaving 5 bases not matched to a gene. For the CDR3, the DNA is TGTGCCAGCAGCTTAACACTAGCGGGGGGGGAAAATGAGCAGTTCTTC. Translation: CASSLTLAGGENEQFF.

This clonotype has ten or more counts. The chain has TRBV20-1 and TRBJ1-3; D uncertain. The V end was cut by 4 bases, the J end by 2 bases, with 6 bases between. The CDR3 is 12 residues long. Germline CDR1 DFQATT, CDR2 SNEGSKA (reference sequence). CDR3: CSATPAGNTIYF. The CDR3, as DNA: TGCAGTGCTACGCCGGCTGGAAACACCATATATTTT.

The rearrangement links TRBV11-1 to TRBJ2-3, with 13 bases lining up with TRBD2. V shed 5 bases and J 1 base; nucleotides not matched to a gene: 9. CDR3 length: 18 amino acids. From germline, CDR1 is SGHAT and CDR2 FQDESV (reference sequence). This chain's CDR3 is CASSKLTTSGGRTDTQYF. CDR3 in DNA: TGTGCCAGCAGCAAACTTACGACTAGCGGGGGGCGCACAGATACGCAGTATTTT.

The rearrangement links TRBV20-1 to TRBJ2-3; TRBD2 matches 10 bases. Germline V gene data show CDR1 as DFQATT and CDR2 as SNEGSKA (reference sequence). This CDR3 has 16 residues. V was pared by 5 bases and J by 6 bases, with 14 bases of the junction left unmatched. In DNA form, the CDR3 reads TGCAGTGCTTCAGTCCTGCAGCGGGAGGGCCCTGATACGCAGTATTTT. It codes for CSASVLQREGPDTQYF.

This clonotype was detected a few times. CDR3 DNA sequence: TGTGCCAGCAGCTTGGCAGGAAGTAACACCTATGGCTACACCTTC. It is translated as CASSLAGSNTYGYTF. The rearrangement links TRBV7-9 to TRBJ1-2, with no clear D. Trimming shortened V by 3 bases and J by 4 bases, and 15 bases separated the two germline ends. The CDR3 loop spans 15 amino acids. The germline gives CDR1 SEHNR, CDR2 FQNEAQ (reference sequence).

This clonotype turned up a few times. The rearrangement links TRBV29-1 to TRBJ2-2, with 11 positions matching TRBD2. CDR1 is SQVTM and CDR2 is ANQGSEA in the germline V gene. J gave up 4 bases and V 6 bases, and 4 bases lay outside the gene matches. This CDR3 contains 14 residues. The CDR3 bases are TGCAGCGTCTTAGCGGGAGGGAGCACCGGGGAGCTGTTTTTT. As protein: CSVLAGGSTGELFF.

This clonotype showed up many times. The V and J genes are TRBV2 and TRBJ2-5; a possible D gene is TRBD2 (5 bases). V was pared by 7 bases and J by 5 bases, with 11 bases between. The CDR3 is 12 amino acids. Germline V gene sequence: CDR1 SNHLY, CDR2 FYNNEI. The CDR3 DNA follows: TGTGCCAGCACGGGGAGCGTGGAGACCCAGTACTTC. Its protein is CASTGSVETQYF. The whole variable domain, filled in from reference TRBV2 and TRBJ2-5, reads EPEVTQTPSHQVTQMGQEVILRCVPISNHLYFYWYRQILGQKVEFLVSFYNNEISEKSEIFDDQFSVERPDGSNFTLKIRSTKLEDSAMYFCASTGSVETQYFGPGTRLLVL.

This clonotype has only a few counts. The chain combines TRBV20-1 with TRBJ1-5, with D uncertain. With 3 bases removed from V and 3 bases from J, the gap between germline ends came to 9 bases. The CDR3 spans 13 residues. CDR1 DFQATT and CDR2 SNEGSKA come from the germline V gene (reference sequence). The CDR3 loop is CSASKTNNQPQHF. The CDR3 nucleotides are TGCAGTGCTAGTAAGACGAACAATCAGCCCCAGCATTTT.

J is TRBJ1-2 and V is TRBV5-1, with 8 bases matching TRBD1. There are 14 residues in the CDR3. Germline CDR1 reads SGHRS; CDR2 reads YFSETQ. V trimming: 0 bases; J trimming: 4 bases; junction bases outside the gene matches: 2. The CDR3 DNA reads TGCGCCAGCAGCTTGGACGGGACAGGCTATGGCTACACCTTC. This codes for CASSLDGTGYGYTF.

This clonotype was seen only a few times. The chain uses TRBV20-1 and TRBJ1-5; D might be TRBD1 (6 bases). The CDR3 sequence is 16 residues long. CDR1 DFQATT and CDR2 SNEGSKA come from the germline V gene (reference sequence). V was trimmed by 6 bases and J by 0 bases, leaving 18 bases between them. The CDR3 sequence is CSAPQGSAYSNQPQHF. Written as DNA, the CDR3 is TGCAGTGCCCCACAGGGCAGCGCTTATAGCAATCAGCCCCAGCATTTT.

This clonotype was counted a few times. The V call is TRBV28, the J call TRBJ2-1; D might be TRBD2 (5 bases). V gave up 5 bases and J gave up 0 bases, with 14 bases separating them. There are 16 residues in the CDR3. CDR1 and CDR2 (germline): MDHEN, SYDVKM. The CDR3 sequence: CASSLAWRSSYNEQFF. The CDR3 DNA reads as TGTGCCAGCAGTCTAGCATGGAGGAGCTCCTACAATGAGCAGTTCTTC. The full variable domain, completed using reference TRBV28 and TRBJ2-1, is DVKVTQSSRYLVKRTGEKVFLECVQDMDHENMFWYRQDPGLGLRLIYFSYDVKMKEKGDIPEGYSVSREKKERFSLILESASTNQTSMYLCASSLAWRSSYNEQFFGPGTRLTVL.

A few counts support this clonotype. V and J are TRBV10-1 and TRBJ2-3, with TRBD1 matching over 7 bases. Germline V lookup: CDR1 WNHNN, CDR2 SYGVQD (reference sequence). The CDR3 has 13 amino acids. The V and J ends lost 6 bases and 6 bases, in that order; junction bases with no gene match: 6. DNA for the CDR3: TGCGCCAGCAGCCCGGACAGGTGGGATACGCAGTATTTT. It encodes CASSPDRWDTQYF.

This clonotype was observed a handful of times. V gene TRBV20-1 combines with J gene TRBJ2-7; the match to TRBD2 covers 7 bases. Germline loops: CDR1 DFQATT, CDR2 SNEGSKA (reference sequence). J gave up 2 bases and V 4 bases, and 5 bases lay outside the gene matches. The CDR3 has 13 amino acids. The DNA for the CDR3 is TGCAGTGCTACCGTGGGAGGGCCCTACGAGCAGTACTTC. Encoded protein: CSATVGGPYEQYF.

V is TRBV28 and J is TRBJ2-7, with TRBD1 matching 9 bases. This CDR3 has 15 amino acids. Germline V gene lookup returns CDR1 MDHEN and CDR2 SYDVKM. Unmatched junction bases numbered 7, after V lost 6 bases and J lost 1 base. In DNA, the CDR3 is TGTGCCAGCAGAGCTGAGGGACAGGGATCCTACGAGCAGTACTTC. The encoded protein is CASRAEGQGSYEQYF. Supplemented by reference TRBV28 and TRBJ2-7, the full variable domain reads DVKVTQSSRYLVKRTGEKVFLECVQDMDHENMFWYRQDPGLGLRLIYFSYDVKMKEKGDIPEGYSVSREKKERFSLILESASTNQTSMYLCASRAEGQGSYEQYFGPGTRLTVT.

This clonotype was detected only a few times. The CDR3 loop reads CASSLTEMGEQFF. The CDR3 nucleotides read TGTGCCAGCAGCTTAACTGAGATGGGTGAGCAGTTCTTC. V gene TRBV7-3 combines with J gene TRBJ2-1, with D unclear. Per the germline V gene, CDR1 is SGHTA and CDR2 is FQGTGA. The CDR3 totals 13 residues. V was cut by 0 bases and J by 9 bases, with 9 bases left in between.

The chain couples TRBV7-3 to TRBJ2-3; possibly TRBD1 for D (5 bases). Trimming removed 0 bases at V and 4 bases at J, with 11 bases between. Per germline, CDR1 SGHTA and CDR2 FQGTGA. The CDR3 length is 15 residues. The CDR3 sequence is CASSLTVRESDTQYF. CDR3 bases: TGTGCCAGCAGCTTAACGGTCAGGGAATCAGATACGCAGTATTTT.

This clonotype was seen at least ten times. The V gene is TRBV29-1, the J gene TRBJ2-7, with TRBD2 identical over 13 bases. The CDR3 contains 14 residues. V was clipped by 1 base and J by 6 bases; unmatched bases: 3. Germline assignment: CDR1 SQVTM and CDR2 ANQGSEA. For the CDR3, the DNA is TGCAGCGTTGAAGTCGGGACTAGCGGGACCGAGCAGTACTTC. It specifies CSVEVGTSGTEQYF.

This clonotype was seen many times. The V gene is TRBV4-1, the J gene TRBJ2-5; D might be TRBD1 (6 bases). Germline V gene sequence: CDR1 MGHRA, CDR2 YSYEKL. The germline V and J ends were trimmed by 5 bases and 5 bases, with 15 bases remaining between them. This CDR3 region has 14 residues. For the CDR3, the DNA is TGCGCCAGCAGCAACAGGGAATTATCGGAGACCCAGTACTTC. As protein: CASSNRELSETQYF.

This clonotype was detected many times. The chain employs TRBV3-1 and TRBJ1-2; D gene unclear. CDR3 length: 14 residues. Per the germline V gene, CDR1 is LGHDT and CDR2 is YNNKEL (reference sequence). The V end was cut by 2 bases, the J end by 6 bases, with 13 bases between. CDR3 DNA sequence: TGTGCCAGCAGCCAATTGGACGTTGTAGATGGCTACACCTTC. Protein: CASSQLDVVDGYTF.

This clonotype was observed many times. V gene TRBV12-3 or TRBV12-4 combines with J gene TRBJ2-5, with a weak D call TRBD1 (6 bases). Trimming left V 0 bases short and J 4 bases short, with 12 bases between. The CDR3 sequence is 15 residues long. This CDR3 is CASSLARAGAETQYF. CDR3 nucleotide sequence: TGTGCCAGCAGTTTAGCCCGCGCAGGGGCAGAGACCCAGTACTTC.